A selection of T cell receptor beta chains follows, all from one sample in a study of shared clonotypes between healthy human individuals. The protocol was immunoSEQ multiplex PCR, while the TCRdb copy is restricted to in-frame clones and leaves out a portion. The sample shows about 1.1 million clones, approximately 77% of them seen only once. Sequencing input: memory CD4+ T cells from PBMCs. These receptors were taken from a man in his late teens or twenties in good health. Some clones in this sample may be carry-over from other donors' samples. CDR3s include the opening cysteine and the closing phenylalanine or tryptophan. Each record gives: J gene, D gene, clone size, V gene, CDR3 protein, CDR3 DNA. A D gene is named only where the DNA matches it firmly. The listing skips clone size in some rows; elsewhere it reads once, few, many or a size class.

J: TRBJ2-3
D: TRBD2
size: .
V: TRBV5-1
CDR3: CASKFVLAGVSDTQYF
DNA: TGCGCCAGCAAGTTTGTCCTAGCGGGAGTGTCAGATACGCAGTATTTT

J: TRBJ1-1
D: TRBD1
size: .
V: TRBV7-6
CDR3: CASSWDRGTEAFF
DNA: TGTGCCAGCAGCTGGGACAGGGGCACTGAAGCTTTCTTT

J: TRBJ2-5
D: TRBD2
size: few
V: TRBV7-9
CDR3: CASSFPGLAGGRETQYF
DNA: TGTGCCAGCAGCTTCCCGGGACTAGCGGGAGGTCGAGAGACCCAGTACTTC

J: TRBJ2-7
D: TRBD1
size: .
V: TRBV27
CDR3: CASSDRVPERIYEQYF
DNA: TGTGCCAGCAGCGACAGGGTGCCAGAACGAATCTACGAGCAGTACTTC

J: TRBJ2-5
D: TRBD2
size: .
V: TRBV19
CDR3: CASSGLAGVETQYF
DNA: TGTGCCAGTAGCGGACTAGCGGGAGTAGAGACCCAGTACTTC

J: TRBJ1-6
D: .
size: .
V: TRBV7-9
CDR3: CASSLEQYNSPLHF
DNA: TGTGCCAGCAGCCTGGAGCAGTATAATTCACCCCTCCACTTT

J: TRBJ1-2
D: .
size: .
V: TRBV7-3
CDR3: CASSLGPDAEGGYTF
DNA: TGTGCCAGCAGCTTAGGCCCGGACGCGGAGGGCGGCTACACCTTC

J: TRBJ1-5
D: TRBD1
size: .
V: TRBV19
CDR3: CASSLGTGQSNQPQHF
DNA: TGTGCCAGTAGTTTAGGGACAGGGCAAAGCAATCAGCCCCAGCATTTT

J: TRBJ2-7
D: TRBD1
size: once
V: TRBV9
CDR3: CASSVEDRDEQYF
DNA: TGTGCCAGCAGCGTTGAGGACAGGGACGAGCAGTACTTC

J: TRBJ2-7
D: TRBD1
size: .
V: TRBV2
CDR3: CASSELAGGPYEQYF
DNA: TGTGCCAGCAGTGAGTTGGCAGGGGGCCCCTACGAGCAGTACTTC

J: TRBJ2-6
D: TRBD1
size: .
V: TRBV6-1
CDR3: CASSVRDRAVAGANVLTF
DNA: TGTGCCAGCAGTGTACGGGACAGGGCTGTAGCTGGGGCCAACGTCCTGACTTTC

J: TRBJ1-4
D: .
size: .
V: TRBV28
CDR3: CASSSALGGGKLFF
DNA: TGTGCCAGCAGCTCGGCTTTGGGGGGAGGAAAACTGTTTTTT

J: TRBJ1-3
D: .
size: few
V: TRBV2
CDR3: CASRSSSGNTIYF
DNA: TGTGCCAGCAGGTCCAGCTCTGGAAACACCATATATTTT

J: TRBJ2-1
D: .
size: .
V: TRBV18
CDR3: CASSPSTKANEQFF
DNA: TGTGCCAGCTCACCCAGTACAAAGGCCAATGAGCAGTTCTTC

J: TRBJ2-1
D: .
size: .
V: TRBV6-6
CDR3: CASSYDSGSGYNKQFF
DNA: TGTGCCAGCAGTTACGACAGTGGATCGGGTTACAATAAGCAGTTCTTC

J: TRBJ2-4
D: TRBD2
size: .
V: TRBV7-9
CDR3: CASSPGLATLAKNIQYF
DNA: TGTGCCAGCAGCCCTGGACTAGCGACTCTAGCCAAAAACATTCAGTACTTC

J: TRBJ1-2
D: .
size: .
V: TRBV5-1
CDR3: CASSLLAVADYGYTF
DNA: TGCGCCAGCAGCTTGCTCGCGGTGGCTGACTATGGCTACACCTTC

J: TRBJ1-5
D: .
size: .
V: TRBV28
CDR3: CASRPGQPNQPQHF
DNA: TGTGCCAGCAGACCCGGACAGCCTAATCAGCCCCAGCATTTT

J: TRBJ1-2
D: .
size: .
V: TRBV4-3
CDR3: CASSQETSGYTF
DNA: TGCGCCAGCAGCCAAGAAACAAGTGGCTACACCTTC

J: TRBJ1-5
D: .
size: .
V: TRBV29-1
CDR3: CSVGSYSNQPQHF
DNA: TGCAGCGTTGGGAGCTATAGCAATCAGCCCCAGCATTTT

J: TRBJ2-1
D: TRBD1
size: .
V: TRBV5-5
CDR3: CASSPTPGTGGYVAGHEQFF
DNA: TGTGCCAGCAGCCCGACCCCCGGGACAGGGGGTTACGTGGCGGGCCATGAGCAGTTCTTC

J: TRBJ2-3
D: .
size: .
V: TRBV29-1
CDR3: CSVDLQRGTDTQYF
DNA: TGCAGCGTTGATTTGCAGCGTGGGACAGATACGCAGTATTTT

J: TRBJ1-3
D: .
size: .
V: TRBV5-1
CDR3: CASSSTEVVTGNTIYF
DNA: TGCGCCAGCAGCTCGACCGAAGTGGTTACTGGAAACACCATATATTTT

J: TRBJ2-5
D: .
size: .
V: TRBV27
CDR3: CASSLSQGSGSTQYF
DNA: TGTGCCAGCAGTTTATCGCAGGGCAGCGGATCGACCCAGTACTTC

J: TRBJ1-3
D: .
size: .
V: TRBV5-1
CDR3: CASSRDPGNTIYF
DNA: TGCGCCAGCAGCCGGGACCCTGGAAACACCATATATTTT